This T cell receptor beta chain emerged from a study of blood T cell repertoires in COVID-19. Study overall: From T cells, B-cell-depleted T cells, or PBMCs came the material, which was cDNA or gDNA.

Sequencing used immunoSEQ multiplex PCR; TCRdb keeps in-frame clones, though not all of them. Among roughly 400,000 clones, roughly 89% were seen once, and the ten largest hold 1.7%. Individuals drawn from about two dozen US areas were about 18 to 89 years old. Clinical histories supplied by participants themselves formed the basis of cohort assignment. Cohort 3 donors counted as recovered after two negative PCRs, clearance, or resolved symptoms. Trimming cost V 4 bases and J 7 bases; bases outside gene matches: 4. This CDR3 spans 14 amino acids. CDR1 and CDR2 (germline): MDHEN, SYDVKM. The sample taken for sequencing was PBMCs or T cells enriched from blood (not recorded which). This receptor was taken from a woman aged 25 to 45 who had recovered from COVID-19. This rearrangement joins TRBV28 to TRBJ1-6, with 7 bases lining up with TRBD1. The chain's CDR3 is CASSSYRGNSPLHF. The CDR3 DNA sequence: TGTGCCAGCAGTTCCTACAGGGGAAATTCACCCCTCCACTTT.